This T cell receptor beta chain was found in a study of post-analysis software for immune sequencing data. Study background: Relapsing-remitting, secondary progressive and progressive-relapsing forms of multiple sclerosis all featured among disease courses. Study findings and constraints: Included in a set of several TRBV segments more frequent in patients than controls were TRBV5-6, TRBV5-1 and TRBV20-1. Controls had significantly higher normalized Chao1 diversity than multiple sclerosis patients.

Unique molecular identifiers were built into the TCR beta cDNA libraries. Hundreds of thousands of cDNA molecules were obtained from around 0.96 to 9.9 million T cells. Via MiXCR, TCRdb re-called the PCR reads, giving one row per CDR3 protein. The table lists hundreds of thousands of distinct CDR3 sequences, 55% to 60% of them singletons. With regard to this clonotype: The target antigen is unknown.

Trimming shortened V by 8 bases and J by 3 bases, and 10 bases separated the two germline ends. The CDR3 totals 13 residues. The germline V gene has CDR1 ENHRY and CDR2 SYGVKD. What was sequenced was blood. The receptor's source is a girl aged 2 to 10 with multiple sclerosis. This chain joins TRBV10-3 and TRBJ2-2, with D unresolved. Here the CDR3 DNA reads TGTGCCATCCTGGGCGACTACACCGGGGAGCTGTTTTTT. It encodes CAILGDYTGELFF.